This entry concerns a single T cell receptor (beta chain). It lacks a known antigen. No much larger clonotype is one base removed from it; base qualities were not supplied. Between the V and J ends, shortened by 8 bases and 7 bases respectively, the junction contains 24 bases. In the germline V gene, CDR1 corresponds to MDHEN and CDR2 to SYDVKM. The CDR3 goes from the cysteine to the phenylalanine over 16 residues. Kept here is only the CDR3 DNA, which spans 48 bases and is read in frame from base 1. CD8 naive samples were CD45RO-negative cells positively selected for CCR7, giving a CD45RA+CCR7+ population that excluded TemRA cells. The donors were healthy, HIV-negative adults with no recently reported acute infections or vaccinations. Every donor was a Caucasian adult living in Nashville, Tennessee, USA. Blood was collected by leukapheresis, and PBMCs were isolated by Ficoll-Histopaque density gradient centrifugation and then cryopreserved in liquid nitrogen vapor phase. Analytical flow cytometry was used to check the purity and quantity of every magnetically sorted T cell population. Genomic DNA was isolated from each sorted fraction and quantified by UV absorbance on a Nanodrop 2000c.

Using the deep immunoSEQ assay, TCR CDR3 regions were amplified from genomic DNA by multiplex PCR. Genomic DNA extracted from each cell subset was distributed evenly over all wells of several immunoSEQ 96-well plates, and each plate served as one replicate. For sorted subsets, roughly 200 ng genomic DNA, equal to tens of thousands of T cell genomes, was loaded into each replicate PCR. The purified libraries were quantified using a Qubit 3.0 fluorometer, sized with a Bioanalyzer 2100, and then quantified again using the KAPA Library Quantification kit. A separate single-read 150-cycle Illumina NextSeq 550 flow cell was used to sequence each immunoSEQ 96-well plate. Under the source paper's analysis protocol: Because the immunoSEQ output included only junctional sequences and no quality scores, the filtering could not be the same as the filtering used for full-length reads. To assign V/J genes and CDR3, sequences were annotated against IMGT germline references using PyIR, a Python wrapper for IgBLAST v1.9. Reads were removed for weak V/J assignments (E-value above 1e-6), missing CDR3, stop codons, out-of-frame junctions, or ambiguous translated residues. V3J clonotypes were defined as sequences sharing the same inferred V gene, J gene, and CDR3 amino acid sequence. The percentage overlap between two repertoires was calculated by dividing the number of shared unique clonotypes by the size of the smaller repertoire. Richness of each repertoire was evaluated using RTK rarefaction, the Chao1 estimator, and Recon v2.1 estimates of unobserved clonotypes. For all TCRbeta clonotypes obtained by the gDNA method from a handful of donors, generation probabilities were computed with OLGA. This is the immuneACCESS table as TCRdb keeps it, with only in-frame sequences that have V and J called. A part of the clones is gone; compared with another copy, unresolved V genes explain less than half, and the rest is unexplained. D and trimming come from the DNA, and the V and J calls and clone size come from that table. This sample comprises 2 million to 2.5 million clones, roughly 91% of them detected only once. The ten biggest clones cover under 2% of the sample.

This sample was taken from a study of shared clonotypes between healthy human individuals (dated by TCRdb to about 2020). Background on the whole study: A few men and two women, aged 18 to 49 years, made up the cohort. Blood TCR repertoires of about 5 healthy adults were deeply sequenced to estimate repertoire size and the extent of clonotype sharing between individuals. Libraries were prepared and TCR repertoires were sequenced by different laboratories using diverse techniques, in order to increase sequencing depth and limit assay-specific biases. For each donor, CD4 naive and CD4 memory were each run on three plates, CD8 naive on two plates, and CD8 memory on one plate. Each donor's leukapheresis produced roughly between roughly 0.9 and 9 billion PBMCs.

What the work shows at the level of the full study, not this receptor alone: Because the study included only a small number of donors, the genetic and exposure-history diversity represented was limited. Across a handful of donors, about 4.5% of naive CD4, more than 3% of naive CD8, around 2.5% of memory CD4, and 0.3% to 0.45% of memory CD8 clonotypes were shared. Sampling was limited to blood, and TCR repertoires in tissue likely differ from TCR repertoires in blood. Rarefaction of sorted-subset datasets indicated incomplete sequencing despite the large sequencing depth. Naive subsets generally had larger estimated clonotype richness than memory subsets did. Pairwise subsampling led to the expectation that sequencing depth would affect the degree of clonotype sharing among donors. Higher generation probabilities were observed for clonotypes shared by all four sorted-subset donors than for non-shared clonotypes.

This sequence was found in a man aged 18-30 years in good health. Some clones in this sample may be carry-over from other donors' samples. Recombination linked TRBV28 to TRBJ1-5, with a tentative D gene TRBD1 over 5 matching bases. The sample consisted of naive CD8+ T cells from PBMCs. In the paper's terms, the cell subset or site label means: CD45RA+CCR7+. The CDR3 region reads CASAQWGGVRDQPQHF. The DNA is as follows: TGTGCCAGCGCCCAATGGGGAGGGGTGCGGGACCAGCCCCAGCATTTT.